This TCR beta chain was obtained from a study of regulatory T cells in long-lasting Graves disease. Points from the study as a whole: Accuracy might have suffered from few samples.

Sequencing libraries for TCR beta were prepared with iRepertoire HTBI primers and Arm-PCR of CDR3 regions. TCRdb independently ran MiXCR on the multiplex PCR reads; one entry per CDR3 protein. The sample consists of more than 450,000 distinct CDR3 sequences, around 11% of them appearing once. Time point described: newly diagnosed GD, antithyroid drugs for less than 3 months. PBMC-derived RNA was used for the TCR library. With regard to this clonotype: Its cognate antigen is unknown.

Separately, the same data were catalogued under a study of T cells in Graves' hyperthyroidism and ophthalmopathy. As that study records: The study excluded patients with uncontrolled infection, other autoimmune disease, pregnancy or lactation. Carried out on the TCR CDR3, a first-round RT-PCR used the HTBI primer set. Most thyroid clonotypes that were expanded above 0.001 also turned up in blood.

The source was peripheral blood mononuclear cells (PBMCs), collected at new diagnosis, from a patient treated with antithyroid drugs. The sequence was obtained from a woman aged 25 to 39 with Graves disease.

CDR3 DNA sequence: TGTGCCAGCGGCGGGACCCTGGCCTACGAGCAGTACTTC. Protein sequence: CASGGTLAYEQYF. The chain recombines TRBV7-8 with TRBJ2-7; TRBD2 is a possible D gene (6 bases). This CDR3 is 13 amino acids long. Germline values: CDR1 SGHVS, CDR2 FQNEAQ. Trimming shortened V by 8 bases and J by 2 bases, and 13 bases separated the two germline ends.